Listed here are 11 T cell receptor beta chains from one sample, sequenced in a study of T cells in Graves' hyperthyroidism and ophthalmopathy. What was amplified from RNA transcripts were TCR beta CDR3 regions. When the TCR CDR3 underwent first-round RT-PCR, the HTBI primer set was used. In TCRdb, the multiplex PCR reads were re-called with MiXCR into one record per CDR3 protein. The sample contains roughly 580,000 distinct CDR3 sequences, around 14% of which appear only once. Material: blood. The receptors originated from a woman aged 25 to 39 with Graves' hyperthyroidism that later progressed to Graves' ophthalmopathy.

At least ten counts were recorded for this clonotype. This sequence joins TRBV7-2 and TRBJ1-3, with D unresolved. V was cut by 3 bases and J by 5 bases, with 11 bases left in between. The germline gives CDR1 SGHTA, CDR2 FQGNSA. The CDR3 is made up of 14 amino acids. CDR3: CASSFSGSRNTIYF. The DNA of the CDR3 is TGTGCCAGCAGCTTTTCGGGGTCCCGAAACACCATATATTTT.

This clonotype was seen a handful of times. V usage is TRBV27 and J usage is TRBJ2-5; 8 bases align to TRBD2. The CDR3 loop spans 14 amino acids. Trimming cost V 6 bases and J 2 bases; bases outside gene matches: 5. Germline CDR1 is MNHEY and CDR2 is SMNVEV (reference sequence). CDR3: CASSLTSVQETQYF. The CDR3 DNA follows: TGTGCCAGCAGCCTGACTAGCGTACAAGAGACCCAGTACTTC.

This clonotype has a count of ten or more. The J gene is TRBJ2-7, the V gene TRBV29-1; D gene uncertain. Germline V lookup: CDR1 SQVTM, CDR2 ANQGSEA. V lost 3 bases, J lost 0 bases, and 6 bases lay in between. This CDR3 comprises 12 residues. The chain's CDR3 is CSVDWGSYEQYF. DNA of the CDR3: TGCAGCGTTGATTGGGGCTCCTACGAGCAGTACTTC.

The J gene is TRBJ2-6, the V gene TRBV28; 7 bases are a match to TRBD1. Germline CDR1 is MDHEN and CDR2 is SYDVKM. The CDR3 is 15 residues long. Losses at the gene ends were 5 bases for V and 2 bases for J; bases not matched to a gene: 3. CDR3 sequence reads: CASSMTGPGANVLTF. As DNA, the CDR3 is TGTGCCAGCAGTATGACAGGGCCTGGGGCCAACGTCCTGACTTTC.

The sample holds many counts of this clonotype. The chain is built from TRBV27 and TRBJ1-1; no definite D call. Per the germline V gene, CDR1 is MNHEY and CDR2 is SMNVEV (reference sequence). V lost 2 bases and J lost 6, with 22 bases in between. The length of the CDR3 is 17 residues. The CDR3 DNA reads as TGTGCCAGCAGTTTAACCCCCCTCCGACGGCCTGGGGCTGAAGCTTTCTTT. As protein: CASSLTPLRRPGAEAFF.

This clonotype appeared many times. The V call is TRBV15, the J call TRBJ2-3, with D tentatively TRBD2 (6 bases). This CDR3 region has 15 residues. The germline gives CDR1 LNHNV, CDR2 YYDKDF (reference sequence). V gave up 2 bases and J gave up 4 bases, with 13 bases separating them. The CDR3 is CATSRWSGTSDTQYF. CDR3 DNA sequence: TGTGCCACCAGCAGATGGTCCGGGACTTCAGATACGCAGTATTTT. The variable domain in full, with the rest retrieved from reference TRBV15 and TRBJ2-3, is DAMVIQNPRYQVTQFGKPVTLSCSQTLNHNVMYWYQQKSSQAPKLLFHYYDKDFNNEADTPDNFQSRRPNTSFCFLDIRSPGLGDTAMYLCATSRWSGTSDTQYFGPGTRLTVL.

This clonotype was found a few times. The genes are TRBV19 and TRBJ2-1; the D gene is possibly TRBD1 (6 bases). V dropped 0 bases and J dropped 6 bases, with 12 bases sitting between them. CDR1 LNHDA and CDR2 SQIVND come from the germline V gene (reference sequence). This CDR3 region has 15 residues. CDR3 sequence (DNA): TGTGCCAGTAGTATAGACCCTGGGGGCTCCAATGAGCAGTTCTTC. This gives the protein CASSIDPGGSNEQFF.

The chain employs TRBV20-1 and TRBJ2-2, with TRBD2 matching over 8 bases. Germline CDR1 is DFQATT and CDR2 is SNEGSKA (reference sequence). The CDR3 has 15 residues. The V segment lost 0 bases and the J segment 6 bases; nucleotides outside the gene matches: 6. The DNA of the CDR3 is TGCAGTGCTAGAGATCAAGCGGGAGCCCCCGGGGAGCTGTTTTTT. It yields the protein CSARDQAGAPGELFF.

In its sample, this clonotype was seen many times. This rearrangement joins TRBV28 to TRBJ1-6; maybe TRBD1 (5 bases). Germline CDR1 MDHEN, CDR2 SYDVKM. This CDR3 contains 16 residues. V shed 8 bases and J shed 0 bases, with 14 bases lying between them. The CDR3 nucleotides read TGTGCCAGCGGTGGGGGGTCGGGCTCCTATAATTCACCCCTCCACTTT. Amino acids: CASGGGSGSYNSPLHF.

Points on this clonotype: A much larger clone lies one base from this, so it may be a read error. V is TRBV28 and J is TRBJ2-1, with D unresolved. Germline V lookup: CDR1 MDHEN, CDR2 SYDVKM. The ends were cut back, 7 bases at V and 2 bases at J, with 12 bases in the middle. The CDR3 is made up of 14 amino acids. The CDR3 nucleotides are TGTGCCAGCACCCCCCCCCCGGCCTACAATGAGCAGTTCTTC. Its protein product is CASTPPPAYNEQFF.

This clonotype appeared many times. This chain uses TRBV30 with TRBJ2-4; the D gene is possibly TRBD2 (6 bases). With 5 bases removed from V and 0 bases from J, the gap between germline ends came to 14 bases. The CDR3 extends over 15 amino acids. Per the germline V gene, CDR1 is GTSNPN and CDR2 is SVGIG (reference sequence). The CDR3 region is CAWVHSGVAKNIQYF. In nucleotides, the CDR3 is TGTGCCTGGGTCCATAGCGGAGTAGCCAAAAACATTCAGTACTTC.